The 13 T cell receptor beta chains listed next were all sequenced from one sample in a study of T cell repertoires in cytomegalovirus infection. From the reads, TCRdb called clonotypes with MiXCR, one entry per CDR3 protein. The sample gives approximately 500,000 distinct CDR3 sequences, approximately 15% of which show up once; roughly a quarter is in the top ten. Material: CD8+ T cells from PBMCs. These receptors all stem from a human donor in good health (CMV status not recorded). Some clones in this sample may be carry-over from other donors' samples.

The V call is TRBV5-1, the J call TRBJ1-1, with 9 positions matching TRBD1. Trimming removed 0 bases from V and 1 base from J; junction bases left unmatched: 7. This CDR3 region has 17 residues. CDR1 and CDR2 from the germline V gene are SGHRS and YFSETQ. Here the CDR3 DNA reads TGCGCCAGCAGCTTGGGTGACAGGGGGGAACGGAACACTGAAGCTTTCTTT. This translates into CASSLGDRGERNTEAFF.

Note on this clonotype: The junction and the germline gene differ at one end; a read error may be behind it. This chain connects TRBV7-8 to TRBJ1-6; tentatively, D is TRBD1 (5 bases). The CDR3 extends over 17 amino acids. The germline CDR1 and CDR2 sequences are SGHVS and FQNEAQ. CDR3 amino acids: CASSLEVGAEDNSPLRF. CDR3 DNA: TGTGCCAGCAGCTTAGAGGTCGGGGCGGAGGATAATTCACCCCTCCGATTT. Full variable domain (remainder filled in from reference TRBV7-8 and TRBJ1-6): GAGVSQSPRYKVAKRGQDVALRCDPISGHVSLFWYQQALGQGPEFLTYFQNEAQLDKSGLPSDRFFAERPEGSVSTLKIQRTQQEDSAVYLCASSLEVGAEDNSPLRFGNGTRLTVT.

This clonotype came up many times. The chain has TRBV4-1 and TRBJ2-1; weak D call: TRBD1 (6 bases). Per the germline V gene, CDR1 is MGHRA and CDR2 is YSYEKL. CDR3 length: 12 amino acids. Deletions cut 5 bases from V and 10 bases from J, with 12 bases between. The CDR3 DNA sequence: TGCGCCAGCAGCACCTCAGGGGAAGAGCAGTTCTTC. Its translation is CASSTSGEEQFF.

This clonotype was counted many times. CDR3 protein: CASSTDRRSNQPQHF. The CDR3 DNA is TGTGCCAGCAGCACCGACAGGCGTTCCAATCAGCCCCAGCATTTT. This chain uses TRBV7-2 with TRBJ1-5, with D possibly matching TRBD1 (6 bases). CDR1 and CDR2 (germline): SGHTA, FQGNSA. There are 15 residues in the CDR3. Trimming left V 5 bases short and J 3 bases short, with 14 bases between.

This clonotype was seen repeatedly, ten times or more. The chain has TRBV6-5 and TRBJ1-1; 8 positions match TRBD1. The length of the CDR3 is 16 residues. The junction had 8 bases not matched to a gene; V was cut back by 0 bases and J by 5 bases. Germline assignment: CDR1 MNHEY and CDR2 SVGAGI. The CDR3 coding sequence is TGTGCCAGCAGTTACTCGACAGGGGAGATCATGACTGAAGCTTTCTTT. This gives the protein CASSYSTGEIMTEAFF.

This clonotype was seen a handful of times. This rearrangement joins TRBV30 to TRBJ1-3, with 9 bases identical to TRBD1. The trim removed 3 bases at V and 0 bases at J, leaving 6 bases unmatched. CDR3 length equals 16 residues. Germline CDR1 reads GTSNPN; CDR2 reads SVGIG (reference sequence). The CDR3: CAWRTDRGISGNTIYF. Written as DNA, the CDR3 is TGTGCCTGGAGGACGGACAGGGGTATCTCTGGAAACACCATATATTTT.

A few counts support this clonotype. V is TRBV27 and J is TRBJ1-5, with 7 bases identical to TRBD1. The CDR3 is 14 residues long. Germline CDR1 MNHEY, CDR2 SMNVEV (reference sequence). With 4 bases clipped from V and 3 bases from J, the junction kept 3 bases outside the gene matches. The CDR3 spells CASSYRGVNQPQHF. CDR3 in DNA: TGTGCCAGCAGTTACAGGGGCGTCAATCAGCCCCAGCATTTT.

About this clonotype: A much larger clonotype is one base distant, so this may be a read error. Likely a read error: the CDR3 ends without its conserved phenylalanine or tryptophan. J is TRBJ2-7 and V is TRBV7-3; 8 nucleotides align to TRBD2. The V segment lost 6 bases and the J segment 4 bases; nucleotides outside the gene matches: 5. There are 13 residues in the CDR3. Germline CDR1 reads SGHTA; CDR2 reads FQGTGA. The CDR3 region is CASSPGGKYEQYL. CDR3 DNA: TGTGCCAGCAGTCCGGGGGGGAAATACGAGCAGTACTTA.

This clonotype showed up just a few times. The CDR3, as DNA: TGTGCCAGCAGTTCTCAAAACTCCTACGAGCAGTACTTC. Translated: CASSSQNSYEQYF. This chain uses TRBV6-5 with TRBJ2-7; D unresolved. The V gene lost 4 bases and the J gene lost 0 bases, with 7 bases spanning the gap. Germline values: CDR1 MNHEY, CDR2 SVGAGI. There are 13 residues in the CDR3.

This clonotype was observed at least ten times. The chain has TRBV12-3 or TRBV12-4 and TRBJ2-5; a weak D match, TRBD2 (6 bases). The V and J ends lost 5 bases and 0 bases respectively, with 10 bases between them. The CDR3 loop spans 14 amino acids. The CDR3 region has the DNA TGTGCCAGCAGTCCACGGGAGTACCAAGAGACCCAGTACTTC. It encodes CASSPREYQETQYF.

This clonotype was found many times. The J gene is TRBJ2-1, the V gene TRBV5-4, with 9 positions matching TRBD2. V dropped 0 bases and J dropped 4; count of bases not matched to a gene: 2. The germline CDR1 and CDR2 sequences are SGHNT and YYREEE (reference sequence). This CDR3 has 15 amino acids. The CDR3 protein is CASSLGTSVYNEQFF. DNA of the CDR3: TGTGCCAGCAGCTTGGGGACTAGCGTTTACAATGAGCAGTTCTTC.

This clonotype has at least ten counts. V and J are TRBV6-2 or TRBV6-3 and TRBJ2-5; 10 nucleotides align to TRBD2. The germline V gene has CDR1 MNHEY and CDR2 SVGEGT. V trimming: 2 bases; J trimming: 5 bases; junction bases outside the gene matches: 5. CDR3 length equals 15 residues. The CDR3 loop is CASSYDLAGVETQYF. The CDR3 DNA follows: TGTGCCAGCAGTTACGACCTAGCGGGGGTGGAGACCCAGTACTTC.

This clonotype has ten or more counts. CDR3: CASRGTSGAMTSTDTQYF. CDR3 DNA sequence: TGTGCCAGCAGAGGGACTAGCGGGGCGATGACTAGCACAGATACGCAGTATTTT. V and J are TRBV7-6 and TRBJ2-3; 13 positions agree with TRBD2. The CDR3 totals 18 residues. CDR1 and CDR2 (germline): SGHVS, FNYEAQ. The V gene end was trimmed by 6 bases and the J gene end by 0 bases; junction bases not matched to a gene: 9. The full variable domain, completed using reference TRBV7-6 and TRBJ2-3, is GAGVSQSPRYKVTKRGQDVALRCDPISGHVSLYWYRQALGQGPEFLTYFNYEAQQDKSGLPNDRFSAERPEGSISTLTIQRTEQRDSAMYRCASRGTSGAMTSTDTQYFGPGTRLTVL.